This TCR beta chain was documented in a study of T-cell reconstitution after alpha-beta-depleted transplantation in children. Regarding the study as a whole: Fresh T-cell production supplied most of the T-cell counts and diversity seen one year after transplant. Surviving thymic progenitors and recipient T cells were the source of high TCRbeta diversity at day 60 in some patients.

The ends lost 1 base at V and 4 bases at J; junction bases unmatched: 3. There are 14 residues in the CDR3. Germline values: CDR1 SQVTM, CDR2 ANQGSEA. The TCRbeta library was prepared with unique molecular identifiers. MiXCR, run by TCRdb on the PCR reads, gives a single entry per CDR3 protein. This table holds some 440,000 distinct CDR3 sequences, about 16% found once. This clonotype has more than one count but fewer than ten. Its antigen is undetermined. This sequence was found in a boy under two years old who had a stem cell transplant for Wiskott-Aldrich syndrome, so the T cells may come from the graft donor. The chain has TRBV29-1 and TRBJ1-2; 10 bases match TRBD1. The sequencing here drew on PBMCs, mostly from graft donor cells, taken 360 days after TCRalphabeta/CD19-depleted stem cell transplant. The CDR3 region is CSVEGGQGVYGYTF. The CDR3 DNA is TGCAGCGTTGAAGGAGGACAGGGGGTCTATGGCTACACCTTC.